One and the same sample provided the 12 T cell receptor beta chains below, sequenced in a study of shared clonotypes between healthy human individuals. Using immunoSEQ multiplex PCR, the repertoire was profiled, and TCRdb retains in-frame clones only, with some absent. In the table there are some 1 million clones, 70% to 80% of which are singletons. Sequences were obtained from memory CD4+ T cells sorted from blood. The subset: CD45RA-negative fraction. The receptors were sampled from a man aged 18 to 30 in good health.

The count of this clone is one. The CDR3 sequence is CASSLDSGQDTQYF. Here the CDR3 DNA reads TGCGCCAGCAGCTTGGACTCCGGACAAGATACGCAGTATTTT. This chain links TRBV5-1 with TRBJ2-3, with D possibly matching TRBD1 (5 bases). V was cut by 0 bases and J by 5 bases, with 10 bases left in between. The CDR3 length is 14 residues. Germline CDR1 is SGHRS and CDR2 is YFSETQ.

The sample holds a few counts of this clone. This rearrangement joins TRBV7-6 to TRBJ1-3; D is unclear. Trimming pared 7 bases from V and 2 bases from J, leaving 18 bases between. This CDR3 is 16 amino acids long. Germline lookup yields CDR1 SGHVS and CDR2 FNYEAQ. The CDR3: CASIHEWTAAGNTIYF. The DNA for the CDR3 is TGTGCCAGCATCCATGAGTGGACGGCAGCTGGAAACACCATATATTTT.

The chain joins TRBV7-9 to TRBJ2-5; D possibly corresponds to TRBD2 (5 bases). Trimming shortened V by 2 bases and J by 4 bases, and 11 bases separated the two germline ends. The CDR3 consists of 14 residues. Germline V gene data show CDR1 as SEHNR and CDR2 as FQNEAQ (reference sequence). In DNA form, the CDR3 reads TGTGCCAGCAGCTTATCCCGGGCGGGAGAGACCCAGTACTTC. Protein: CASSLSRAGETQYF.

This clone turned up a few times. V usage is TRBV7-2 and J usage is TRBJ2-5; 11 bases agree with TRBD2. With the DNA end fitting TRBJ2-7 better, the J assignment may be wrong. The CDR3 totals 15 residues. Germline V lookup: CDR1 SGHTA, CDR2 FQGNSA. This chain's CDR3 is CASSTGTSGSYEQYF. The CDR3 DNA reads as TGTGCCAGCAGCACTGGGACTAGCGGCTCCTACGAGCAGTACTTC.

The chain recombines TRBV4-1 with TRBJ1-2; 7 bases are shared with TRBD1. Germline loops: CDR1 MGHRA, CDR2 YSYEKL. The CDR3 runs to 17 residues. The junction had 18 bases not matched to a gene; V was cut back by 2 bases and J by 9 bases. The CDR3, as DNA: TGCGCCAGCAGCCAATTTTCCCCAGGGGGGATTTGGAGGAGCTACACCTTC. Translation gives CASSQFSPGGIWRSYTF.

The rearrangement joins TRBV4-1 to TRBJ1-5, with D maybe TRBD1 (5 bases). The V end was cut by 0 bases, the J end by 3 bases, with 9 bases between. The CDR3 contains 15 residues. Germline V lookup: CDR1 MGHRA, CDR2 YSYEKL. The DNA of the CDR3 is TGCGCCAGCAGCCAAGAAGGGACGACCAATCAGCCCCAGCATTTT. Translated: CASSQEGTTNQPQHF.

In its sample, this clone was seen a few times. The CDR3: CAWSAGRQGRSEKLFF. The DNA of the CDR3 is TGTGCCTGGAGTGCCGGACGACAGGGAAGGAGTGAAAAACTGTTTTTT. J is TRBJ1-4 and V is TRBV30; 7 bases are a match to TRBD1. CDR3 size: 16 residues. Germline CDR1 and CDR2: GTSNPN and SVGIG (reference sequence). With V trimmed by 1 base and J by 7 bases, 12 bases remained unmatched.

CDR3 DNA: TGTGCCACGGGGACAGACTACGAGCAGTACTTC. Its translation is CATGTDYEQYF. V usage is TRBV6-1 and J usage is TRBJ2-7, with TRBD1 identical over 7 bases. J was trimmed by 3 bases and V by 10 bases; bases with no gene match: 3. This CDR3 has 11 residues. Germline CDR1 reads MNHNS; CDR2 reads SASEGT.

About this clone itself: Other nucleotide sequences from this sample produce the same CDR3. V usage is TRBV18 and J usage is TRBJ2-5, with D possibly being TRBD1 or TRBD2 (5 bases each). The germline gives CDR1 KGHSH, CDR2 LQKENI. Trimming left V 3 bases short and J 4 bases short, with 12 bases between. CDR3 length: 14 residues. The CDR3 is CASSPQGRGETQYF. CDR3 DNA: TGTGCCAGCTCACCCCAGGGACGAGGAGAGACCCAGTACTTC. Using reference TRBV18 and TRBJ2-5 for the parts outside the CDR3, the full variable domain is NAGVMQNPRHLVRRRGQEARLRCSPMKGHSHVYWYRQLPEEGLKFMVYLQKENIIDESGMPKERFSAEFPKEGPSILRIQQVVRGDSAAYFCASSPQGRGETQYFGPGTRLLVL.

This chain links TRBV9 with TRBJ2-7, with D possibly called TRBD1 or TRBD2 (6 bases each). Germline-derived CDR1 and CDR2 are SGDLS and YYNGEE. The CDR3 spans 15 residues. Trimming removed 3 bases from V and 3 bases from J, with 16 bases in between. In DNA, the CDR3 is TGTGCCAGCAGCGCCGGGCAGGGGAGGAACTACGAGCAGTACTTC. Protein: CASSAGQGRNYEQYF.

The chain recombines TRBV30 with TRBJ2-2; D ambiguous. The CDR3 runs 12 residues. The V gene's germline CDR1 is GTSNPN and CDR2 SVGIG (reference sequence). V was shortened by 4 bases and J by 0 bases, with 3 bases between the two germline ends. The CDR3 sequence: CAWTSNTGELFF. CDR3 coding DNA: TGTGCCTGGACATCGAACACCGGGGAGCTGTTTTTT.

A note on this clone: This sequence may be a read error, since a much larger clone differs from it by one base. Other DNA variants within this sample encode the same CDR3. The V and J genes are TRBV30 and TRBJ1-1, with 11 bases identical to TRBD1. This CDR3 contains 14 residues. V dropped 2 bases and J dropped 4; count of bases not matched to a gene: 3. CDR1 and CDR2 from the germline V gene are GTSNPN and SVGIG (reference sequence). The CDR3 sequence: CAWSKGTGGTEAFF. DNA of the CDR3: TGTGCCTGGAGTAAGGGGACAGGGGGCACTGAAGCTTTCTTT. Variable domain in full (rest from reference TRBV30 and TRBJ1-1): SQTIHQWPATLVQPVGSPLSLECTVEGTSNPNLYWYRQAAGRGLQLLFYSVGIGQISSEVPQNLSASRPQDRQFILSSKKLLLSDSGFYLCAWSKGTGGTEAFFGQGTRLTVV.